The rows below give T cell receptor beta chains drawn from one sample of a study of blood T cell repertoires in COVID-19. Profiled with immunoSEQ multiplex PCR; TCRdb holds only in-frame clones, not every one. Of about 140,000 clones in the sample, about 84% were seen once. Sequenced material: PBMCs or T cells enriched from blood (not recorded which). The source of these receptors is a woman in her late teens or twenties who had been exposed to COVID-19. The CDR3 runs from the conserved cysteine through the conserved F or W. D genes are given only for firm matches. Where a row states a size, it is once, few, many or the class of an expanded clone; other rows omit it.

TRBV5-1	TRBJ1-6	-	-	CASSLSVTDNSPLHF	TGCGCCAGCAGCTTGAGTGTTACAGATAATTCACCCCTCCACTTT
TRBV24-1	TRBJ1-1	-	-	CATSDLTEAFF	TGTGCCACCAGTGATTTGACAGAAGCTTTCTTT
TRBV27	TRBJ1-6	-	-	CASSFDRGSYNSPLHF	TGTGCCAGCAGTTTTGACCGGGGCTCCTATAATTCACCCCTCCACTTT
TRBV5-4	TRBJ2-1	-	TRBD2	CASKRGLAGAGSYNEQFF	TGTGCCAGCAAAAGGGGACTAGCGGGAGCAGGCTCCTACAATGAGCAGTTCTTC
TRBV5-1	TRBJ1-4	-	-	CASSLRGAGEKLFF	TGCGCCAGCAGCTTGCGGGGGGCCGGTGAAAAACTGTTTTTT
TRBV9	TRBJ2-1	-	-	CASSVAPRNEQFF	TGTGCCAGCAGCGTAGCTCCTAGAAATGAGCAGTTCTTC
TRBV27	TRBJ2-1	-	-	CASSLSSQIEQFF	TGTGCCAGCAGTTTGTCTAGTCAGATTGAGCAGTTCTTC
TRBV6-1	TRBJ2-3	few	TRBD1	CASSEGQGSTDTQYF	TGTGCCAGCAGTGAAGGACAGGGTTCCACAGATACGCAGTATTTT
TRBV27	TRBJ1-5	-	-	CASRDPGRSNQPQHF	TGTGCCAGCAGGGACCCGGGGAGGAGCAATCAGCCCCAGCATTTT
TRBV28	TRBJ1-1	-	-	CASSQTTGTEAFF	TGTGCCAGCAGCCAAACCACAGGGACTGAAGCTTTCTTT
TRBV11-2	TRBJ2-7	-	-	CASSSYNPGLREQYF	TGTGCCAGCAGCTCATACAACCCAGGATTGAGAGAGCAGTACTTC
TRBV14	TRBJ2-1	-	-	CASSQDPSGPNNEQFF	TGTGCCAGCAGCCAAGATCCCAGCGGGCCAAACAATGAGCAGTTCTTC
TRBV18	TRBJ1-4	-	-	CASSQLPRATNEKLFF	TGTGCCAGCTCACAGCTTCCCAGGGCAACTAATGAAAAACTGTTTTTT
TRBV5-1	TRBJ2-2	-	-	CASSQPGIAGELFF	TGCGCCAGCTCCCAACCAGGAATCGCCGGGGAGCTGTTTTTT
TRBV19	TRBJ1-5	-	TRBD1	CASSGRGRQPQHF	TGTGCCAGTAGCGGCAGGGGGCGTCAGCCCCAGCATTTT
TRBV5-1	TRBJ1-2	-	-	CASSLSRWNYGYTF	TGCGCCAGCAGCCTTAGCCGCTGGAACTATGGCTACACCTTC
TRBV18	TRBJ2-1	-	TRBD2	CASSPPNTRLAGGVYEQFF	TGTGCCAGCTCACCACCAAACACACGACTAGCGGGAGGAGTATATGAGCAGTTCTTC
TRBV6-5	TRBJ2-1	-	TRBD2	CASSKLASVNEQFF	TGTGCCAGCAGTAAACTAGCGTCTGTCAATGAGCAGTTCTTC
TRBV18	TRBJ2-7	-	TRBD2	CASSPPAGTSGITHEQYF	TGTGCCAGCTCACCACCCGCAGGGACTAGCGGGATTACCCACGAGCAGTACTTC
TRBV4-2	TRBJ2-7	-	TRBD2	CASSQLTSGYEQYF	TGTGCCAGCAGCCAACTCACTAGCGGCTACGAGCAGTACTTC
TRBV28	TRBJ2-2	-	-	CASSLGGSNTGELFF	TGTGCCAGCAGTTTGGGGGGATCGAACACCGGGGAGCTGTTTTTT
TRBV4-2	TRBJ2-2	-	TRBD2	CASSQDLFISGGRNTGELFF	TGTGCCAGCAGCCAAGATTTATTTATAAGTGGCGGGAGGAACACCGGGGAGCTGTTTTTT
TRBV11-2	TRBJ2-7	once	-	CASSLEAGDTYEQYF	TGTGCCAGCAGCTTAGAGGCAGGGGACACCTACGAGCAGTACTTC
TRBV18	TRBJ1-2	-	-	CASSPLNGLRDGYTF	TGTGCCAGCTCACCACTGAACGGTTTGAGGGATGGCTACACCTTC